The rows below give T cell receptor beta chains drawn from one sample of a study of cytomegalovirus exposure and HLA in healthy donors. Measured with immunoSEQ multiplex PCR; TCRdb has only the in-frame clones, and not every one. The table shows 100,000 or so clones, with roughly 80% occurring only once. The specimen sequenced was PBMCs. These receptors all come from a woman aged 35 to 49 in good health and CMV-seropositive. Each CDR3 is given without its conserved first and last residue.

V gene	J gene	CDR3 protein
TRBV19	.	ASSTRRTGISYEQY
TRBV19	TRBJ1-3	ASSIWGRGPGNTIY
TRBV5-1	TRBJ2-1	ASSSGTGSNNEQF
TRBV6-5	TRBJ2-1	ASSYSINRDNEQF
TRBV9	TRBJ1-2	ASSVAAGYGYGYT
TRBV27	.	ASSLQGPNYEQY
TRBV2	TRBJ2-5	ASSGNRGEETQY
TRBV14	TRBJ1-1	ASSQVLGVVLNTEAF
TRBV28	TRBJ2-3	ASSSPLAGVYVRKADTQY
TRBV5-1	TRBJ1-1	ASSLFGGSNTEAF
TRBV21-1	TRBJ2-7	ASKGRGNEQY
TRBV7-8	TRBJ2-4	ASSKRDYSLAKNIQY
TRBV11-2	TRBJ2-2	ASRRDTLHRELF
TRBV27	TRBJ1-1	ASSTRQGASTEAF
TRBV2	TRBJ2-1	ASSDLRNEQF
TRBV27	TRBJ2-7	ASRSGTGGPYEQY
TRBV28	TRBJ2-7	ASSFNPGQGLYEQY
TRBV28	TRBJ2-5	ASSLSAGTAPQETQY
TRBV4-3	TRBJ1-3	ASSPRTGGFSGNTIY
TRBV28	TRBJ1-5	ASRDGTGDNQPQH
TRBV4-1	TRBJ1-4	ASSQFGQGQGNEKLF
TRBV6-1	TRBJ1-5	ASTQSGGGNQPQH
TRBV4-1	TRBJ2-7	ASSQHRTGNSYEQY
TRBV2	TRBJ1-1	ASSRRQGALTEAF
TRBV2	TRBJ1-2	ASTMGGGIYGYT
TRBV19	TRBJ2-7	ARETGHGAYEQY
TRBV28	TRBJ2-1	ASSFAGGPYNEQF
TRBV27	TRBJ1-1	ASRLTEGAEAF
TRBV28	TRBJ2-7	ASSPIGLRAGAGNEQY
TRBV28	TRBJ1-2	ASMLDLTFGYGYT
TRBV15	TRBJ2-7	ATSRTRGGFSTSYEQY
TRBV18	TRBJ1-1	ASSPGHSNTEAF
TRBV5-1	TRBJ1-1	ASSLVDRENTEAF
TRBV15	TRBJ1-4	ATSRPDRAEKLF
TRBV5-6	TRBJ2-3	ASSRGDFWGTDTQY
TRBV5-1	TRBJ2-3	ASSSGQGISTDTQY
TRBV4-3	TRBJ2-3	ASSQEGRADTQY
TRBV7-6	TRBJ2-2	ASSFSSGGVAGELF
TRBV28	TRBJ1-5	ASSSVVRQGLQPQH
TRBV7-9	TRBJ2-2	ASSTTGLAGFDTGELF
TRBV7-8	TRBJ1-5	ASSLGSPRYSNQPQH
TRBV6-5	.	ASTPTGGISYEQY
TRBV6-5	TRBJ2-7	ASSLAGTGTYEQY
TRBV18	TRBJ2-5	ASSLSGLRETQY
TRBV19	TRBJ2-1	ASSIVLRDRGRDEQF
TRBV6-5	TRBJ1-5	ASSWDREHQPQH
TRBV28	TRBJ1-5	ASSLGGGGNQPQH
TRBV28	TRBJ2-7	ASSRGWGQFYEQY
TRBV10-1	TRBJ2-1	ASSEILGQGYNEQF
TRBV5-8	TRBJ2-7	ASSRPPYRGGYEQY
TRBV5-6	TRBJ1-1	ASSHEGTTEAF
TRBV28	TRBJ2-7	ASSSPGGQYYEQY